This T cell receptor beta chain was recorded in a study of OX40 agonist ivuxolimab in advanced cancers. Method: immunoSEQ multiplex PCR; TCRdb's copy keeps in-frame clones and lacks some. The top ten hold around 0.3% of the sample, which has almost 70,000 clones, roughly 92% seen once. Germline V gene sequence: CDR1 SNHLY, CDR2 FYNNEI. This CDR3 has 15 amino acids. The trim removed 5 bases at V and 0 bases at J, leaving 4 bases unmatched. The V call is TRBV2, the J call TRBJ1-5; the match to TRBD1 covers 7 bases. This receptor was identified in an adult with an advanced solid tumor such as melanoma, head and neck, liver or kidney cancer. This material consisted of CD4+ or CD8+ T cells sorted from blood, taken in a trial of the OX40 agonist ivuxolimab. The CDR3 coding sequence is TGTGCCAGCAGTAGACAGGGTAATAGCAATCAGCCCCAGCATTTT. Translated: CASSRQGNSNQPQHF.